This T cell receptor beta chain is drawn from a study of T cells after yellow fever vaccination. Study-wide points: There was a possibility that FACS-sorted repertoires contained abundant clonotypes contaminating from the bulk population.

TCRdb used MiXCR to reprocess the 5' RACE reads, holding one entry per CDR3 protein. The sample lists some 170,000 distinct CDR3 sequences; about a tenth were seen once. As to this clonotype: Its antigen is as yet unknown.

This receptor was obtained from a man younger than 35 who received the YFV17D yellow fever vaccine. The sample consisted of CD8+ T cells sorted from PBMCs, taken 45 days after the yellow fever booster vaccination.

This CDR3 reads CAVQDRGRNTGELFF. The DNA of the CDR3 is TGTGCCGTACAGGACAGGGGCCGGAACACCGGGGAGCTGTTTTTT. The rearrangement uses TRBV7-9 and TRBJ2-2, with 9 bases aligning to TRBD1. The CDR3 length is 15 residues. Germline V gene data show CDR1 as SEHNR and CDR2 as FQNEAQ (reference sequence). V lost 11 bases, J lost 1 base, and 8 bases stayed unmatched.